These T cell receptor beta chains were read from a single sample in a study of molecular identifiers for immune sequencing clone quantification. TCRdb reprocessed the PCR reads via MiXCR and lists one record per CDR3 protein. The repertoire includes some 91,000 distinct CDR3 sequences, about 24% of them detected once, and about 0.99% sits in the top ten. Source material: naive CD8+ T cells from blood, with Jurkat cell RNA spiked in. These TCRs come from a human donor in good health. Some libraries in this study had Jurkat cell RNA spiked in. Each CDR3 is given with its conserved first and last residue. A D gene is named only where the DNA matches it firmly. Clone sizes are given selectively: once, few, many, or a class where the clone is expanded.

d_call clone_size j_call v_call cdr3_aa cdr3_nt
TRBD2 - TRBJ2-3 TRBV13 CASRTAGTTDTQYF TGTGCCAGCAGAACAGCGGGAACCACAGATACGCAGTATTTT
- many TRBJ2-3 TRBV10-3 CAISDPGLLTDTQYF TGTGCCATCAGTGACCCGGGACTCCTGACAGATACGCAGTATTTT
- many TRBJ2-6 TRBV28 CASTRRPSGANVLTF TGTGCCAGCACCCGGAGGCCCTCTGGGGCCAACGTCCTGACTTTC
TRBD2 many TRBJ2-3 TRBV7-9 CASSSETSGVADTQYF TGTGCCAGCAGCTCAGAGACTAGCGGGGTTGCAGATACGCAGTATTTT
- many TRBJ2-1 TRBV4-1 CASSQGKGDEQFF TGCGCCAGCAGCCAGGGGAAGGGGGATGAGCAGTTCTTC
- - TRBJ2-7 TRBV2 CASSEVWGGYEQYF TGTGCCAGCAGTGAGGTGTGGGGCGGCTACGAGCAGTACTTC
TRBD2 many TRBJ2-3 TRBV12-3/TRBV12-4 CASRPKLAGRGLDTQYF TGTGCCAGCAGGCCAAAACTAGCGGGCCGGGGGTTGGATACGCAGTATTTT
- many TRBJ2-7 TRBV10-1 CASSARDEQYF TGCGCCAGCAGTGCACGTGACGAGCAGTACTTC
- many TRBJ2-2 TRBV12-3/TRBV12-4 CASSLAGPYTGELFF TGTGCCAGCAGTTTAGCGGGACCTTACACCGGGGAGCTGTTTTTT
- - TRBJ2-5 TRBV5-6 CASSLVRWACETQYF TGTGCCAGCAGCTTGGTACGGTGGGCTTGTGAGACCCAGTACTTC
- many TRBJ1-1 TRBV6-5 CASSFLDSTGEAFF TGTGCCAGCAGTTTTTTGGACTCAACAGGTGAAGCTTTCTTT
TRBD1 few TRBJ2-7 TRBV11-3 CASSYRTGAANEQYF TGTGCCAGCAGCTACAGGACAGGGGCAGCTAACGAGCAGTACTTC
- many TRBJ1-2 TRBV21-1 CASSPRGQVKDYGYTF TGTGCCAGCAGCCCGCGGGGGCAGGTTAAAGACTATGGCTACACCTTC
- - TRBJ1-5 TRBV4-1 CASGQGGGQPQHF TGCGCCAGCGGGCAGGGCGGGGGTCAGCCCCAGCATTTT
TRBD2 - TRBJ2-2 TRBV11-2 CASSFFPRLADNTGELVF TGTGCCAGCAGCTTCTTTCCCCGACTAGCGGATAACACCGGGGAGCTGGTTTTT
- - TRBJ1-3 TRBV27 CASSSQGYGNTIYF TGTGCCAGCAGTTCCCAGGGTTACGGAAACACCATATATTTT
TRBD2 many TRBJ2-7 TRBV20-1 CSASQSGRADEQYF TGCAGTGCTAGCCAAAGCGGGAGGGCGGACGAGCAGTACTTC
- few TRBJ2-7 TRBV12-3/TRBV12-4 CASSVSSYEQYF TGTGCCAGCAGTGTAAGCTCCTACGAGCAGTACTTC
- many TRBJ2-7 TRBV20-1 CSAVRLEDYEQYF TGCAGTGCGGTTCGACTGGAGGATTACGAGCAGTACTTC
TRBD1 many TRBJ1-1 TRBV27 CASSNRGQTEAFF TGTGCCAGCAGCAACAGGGGGCAAACTGAAGCTTTCTTT